The count of the clone carrying this TCR beta chain is one. Its antigen is undetermined. Using immunoSEQ multiplex PCR, the repertoire was profiled, and TCRdb retains in-frame clones only, with some absent. The data contain approximately 99,000 clones, about 86% of them singletons. V gave up 5 bases and J gave up 1 base; unmatched junction bases: 12. Germline values: CDR1 MRHNA, CDR2 SNTAGT. This CDR3 contains 17 residues. The sample is drawn from a study of radiotherapy plus CTLA-4 blockade in lung cancer. Study-level results: Researchers report tumor-derived TCR clones expanding in blood after radiotherapy plus ipilimumab. Per reports, early blood T cell clone dynamics, plus interferon-beta, forecast response most strongly.

Those with chemo-refractory metastatic non-small-cell lung cancer were treated with focal radiation combined with CTLA-4 blockade using ipilimumab. Sequencing was performed on peripheral blood, taken from a patient treated with radiotherapy plus ipilimumab. The rearrangement links TRBV6-4 to TRBJ1-1; 8 bases match TRBD1. This TCR was recovered from a human donor with non-small cell lung cancer that progressed on radiotherapy plus ipilimumab. The DNA of the CDR3 is TGTGCCAGCAGTTTTTCCGTTACAGGGGGATGGAACACTGAAGCTTTCTTT. Amino acids: CASSFSVTGGWNTEAFF.